These T cell receptor beta chains were read from a single sample in a study of cytomegalovirus exposure and HLA in healthy donors. The method was immunoSEQ multiplex PCR; TCRdb's version includes in-frame clones alone and lacks a portion of them. Of fewer than 85,000 clones detected, around 96% appear once; the ten largest clones hold 1.3%. Sequenced input: PBMCs. All receptors come from a woman aged 18-29 years in good health and CMV-seronegative. Both conserved end residues are part of each CDR3. Each record gives: D gene, J gene, clone size, CDR3 length, V gene, CDR3 protein, CDR3 DNA. The D gene is left open where the match is weak. Size values are once, few and many counts, or a class for expanded clones, and some rows have none.

D: NA
J: TRBJ2-2
size: NA
length: 15
V: TRBV2
CDR3: CASEDRNPYTGELFF
DNA: TGTGCCAGCGAAGACAGAAACCCCTACACCGGGGAGCTGTTTTTT

D: NA
J: TRBJ1-1
size: NA
length: 15
V: TRBV5-1
CDR3: CASSLDNPGNTEAFF
DNA: TGCGCCAGCAGCTTGGACAATCCAGGAAACACTGAAGCTTTCTTT

D: TRBD1
J: TRBJ1-4
size: NA
length: 17
V: TRBV27
CDR3: CASSLLIPGTGHEKLFF
DNA: TGTGCCAGCAGTTTATTGATTCCCGGGACAGGGCACGAAAAACTGTTTTTT

D: NA
J: TRBJ2-1
size: NA
length: 17
V: TRBV10-2
CDR3: CASSDWVNRVSNDRQFF
DNA: TGCGCCAGCAGTGATTGGGTCAACAGGGTGTCCAATGATAGGCAGTTCTTC

D: TRBD1
J: TRBJ1-2
size: NA
length: 13
V: TRBV7-9
CDR3: CASSPGTGYGYTF
DNA: TGTGCCAGCAGCCCCGGGACAGGTTATGGCTACACCTTC

D: TRBD2
J: TRBJ2-7
size: NA
length: 13
V: TRBV19
CDR3: CASSSGRALGQYF
DNA: TGTGCCAGTAGTAGCGGGAGGGCCTTGGGGCAGTACTTC

D: NA
J: TRBJ2-7
size: NA
length: 15
V: TRBV9
CDR3: CASSSPGHGVYEQYF
DNA: TGTGCCAGCAGCTCCCCGGGACACGGAGTCTACGAGCAGTACTTC

D: NA
J: TRBJ2-3
size: NA
length: 13
V: TRBV18
CDR3: CASSPGATDTQYF
DNA: TGTGCCAGCTCACCAGGAGCTACGGATACGCAGTATTTT

D: NA
J: TRBJ2-7
size: NA
length: 14
V: TRBV7-2
CDR3: CASSRNSPNYEQYF
DNA: TGTGCCAGCAGCCGGAACAGTCCAAACTACGAGCAGTACTTC

D: TRBD1
J: TRBJ2-3
size: NA
length: 16
V: TRBV10-3
CDR3: CAISVRQGEVTDTQYF
DNA: TGTGCCATCAGTGTTAGACAGGGGGAGGTCACAGATACGCAGTATTTT

D: NA
J: TRBJ1-1
size: NA
length: 9
V: TRBV30
CDR3: CASGGRAFF
DNA: TGTGCCTCGGGGGGTAGAGCTTTCTTT

D: TRBD1
J: TRBJ1-4
size: once
length: 15
V: TRBV19
CDR3: CASGRATGGDEKLFF
DNA: TGTGCCAGTGGGCGAGCCACAGGGGGTGATGAAAAACTGTTTTTT

D: NA
J: TRBJ2-7
size: NA
length: 13
V: TRBV19
CDR3: CASSIALAREQYF
DNA: TGTGCCAGTAGTATTGCCCTAGCTCGCGAGCAGTACTTC

D: NA
J: TRBJ1-1
size: NA
length: 14
V: TRBV4-1
CDR3: CASSQVTGYTEAFF
DNA: TGCGCCAGCAGCCAAGTTACGGGGTACACTGAAGCTTTCTTT

D: NA
J: TRBJ1-2
size: NA
length: 14
V: TRBV5-5
CDR3: CASSLEAGNYGYTF
DNA: TGTGCCAGCAGCTTGGAGGCGGGCAACTATGGCTACACCTTC

D: TRBD1
J: TRBJ2-7
size: NA
length: 15
V: TRBV4-1
CDR3: CASSQGQGSGYEQYF
DNA: TGCGCCAGCAGCCAAGGACAGGGCTCGGGTTACGAGCAGTACTTC

D: TRBD2
J: TRBJ2-7
size: NA
length: 16
V: TRBV7-9
CDR3: CASSSPGTSGTYEQYF
DNA: TGTGCCAGCAGCTCCCCCGGCACTAGCGGGACGTACGAGCAGTACTTC

D: NA
J: TRBJ2-7
size: NA
length: 13
V: TRBV15
CDR3: CATSIQGTNEQYF
DNA: TGTGCCACCAGCATTCAGGGGACAAACGAGCAGTACTTC

D: NA
J: TRBJ1-5
size: NA
length: 13
V: TRBV6-5
CDR3: CASSIQSNQPQHF
DNA: TGTGCCAGCAGTATACAAAGCAATCAGCCCCAGCATTTT

D: TRBD1
J: TRBJ2-7
size: NA
length: 14
V: TRBV29-1
CDR3: CSVDAGTGAYEQYF
DNA: TGCAGCGTTGACGCCGGGACAGGGGCCTACGAGCAGTACTTC

D: TRBD1
J: TRBJ2-1
size: NA
length: 14
V: TRBV6-4
CDR3: CASSAGQEWDEQFF
DNA: TGTGCCAGCAGTGCCGGACAGGAGTGGGATGAGCAGTTCTTC

D: NA
J: TRBJ2-3
size: once
length: 12
V: TRBV19
CDR3: CASRGTTDTQYF
DNA: TGTGCCAGTAGGGGGACTACAGATACGCAGTATTTT

D: NA
J: TRBJ2-5
size: NA
length: 15
V: TRBV27
CDR3: CASSLGLTRQETQYF
DNA: TGTGCCAGCAGTCTGGGTTTGACTCGTCAAGAGACCCAGTACTTC

D: TRBD2
J: TRBJ2-3
size: NA
length: 16
V: TRBV2
CDR3: CASRPSGRLGTDTQYF
DNA: TGTGCCAGCAGGCCTAGCGGGAGGCTAGGCACAGATACGCAGTATTTT

D: NA
J: TRBJ1-2
size: NA
length: 13
V: TRBV27
CDR3: CASSFGGEYGYTF
DNA: TGTGCCAGCAGTTTTGGGGGGGAGTATGGCTACACCTTC

D: NA
J: TRBJ2-7
size: NA
length: 12
V: TRBV29-1
CDR3: CSASTGTYEQYF
DNA: TGCAGCGCCTCAACAGGGACCTACGAGCAGTACTTC